A single sample is the source of the 5 T cell receptor beta chains below, sequenced in a study of control samples from healthy donors and cancer patients. Clones were read by immunoSEQ multiplex PCR, and TCRdb kept only the in-frame ones, dropping some. The sample carries roughly 180,000 clones, roughly 94% recorded once. The source material was blood. The origin of the receptors is a young woman in good health.

This chain connects TRBV9 to TRBJ1-5; a weak D match, TRBD1 (5 bases). Trimming shortened V by 4 bases and J by 1 base, and 12 bases separated the two germline ends. Germline V lookup: CDR1 SGDLS, CDR2 YYNGEE. The CDR3 consists of 15 residues. CDR3 sequence (DNA): TGTGCCAGCAGCCCACAGGATGGGAGCAATCAGCCCCAGCATTTT. This codes for CASSPQDGSNQPQHF.

The V and J genes are TRBV3-1 (or the pseudogene TRBV3-2) and TRBJ1-2, with TRBD1 matching over 9 bases. Trimming removed 3 bases from V and 0 bases from J; junction bases left unmatched: 5. In germline, CDR1 is LGHDT, CDR2 YNNKEL (reference sequence). The CDR3 contains 16 residues. The CDR3 sequence is CASSQTGGGANYGYTF. In DNA, the CDR3 is TGTGCCAGCAGCCAGACAGGGGGGGGAGCTAACTATGGCTACACCTTC.

This chain links TRBV2 with TRBJ1-2; a possible D gene is TRBD1 (5 bases). CDR1 and CDR2 (germline): SNHLY, FYNNEI. V dropped 10 bases and J dropped 5 bases, with 23 bases sitting between them. The length of the CDR3 is 15 residues. CDR3 region: CATSAGIIEDYGYTF. Written as DNA, the CDR3 is TGTGCCACCTCGGCAGGGATCATCGAGGATTATGGCTACACCTTC.

V usage is TRBV5-5 and J usage is TRBJ1-2; possible D gene TRBD1, 5 bases. Germline CDR1 reads SGHKS; CDR2 reads YYEKEE (reference sequence). Trimming stripped 4 bases from V and 4 bases from J, with 11 bases between. The CDR3 loop spans 13 amino acids. The CDR3 DNA reads TGTGCCAGCAGCCCGGGACCGCTCTATGGCTACACCTTC. This encodes CASSPGPLYGYTF.

This rearrangement joins TRBV6-4 to TRBJ1-1, with D maybe TRBD1 (5 bases). Germline CDR1 and CDR2: MRHNA and SNTAGT. V shed 6 bases and J shed 1 base, with 15 bases lying between them. The CDR3 has 15 amino acids. The CDR3 here is CASRARFGGNTEAFF. CDR3 nucleotide sequence: TGTGCCAGCAGGGCCAGGTTTGGGGGGAACACTGAAGCTTTCTTT.